The 4 T cell receptor beta chains given below trace back to one sample, sequenced in a study of shared clonotypes between healthy human individuals. Profiled with immunoSEQ multiplex PCR; TCRdb holds only in-frame clones, not every one. The table lists approximately 1.1 million clones, roughly 74% of them singletons, with about 0.52% in the top ten. Sequencing used memory CD4+ T cells from PBMCs. Subset denoted: CD45RA-negative fraction. The receptor set was obtained from a man between 18 and 35 years old in good health. Some clones in this sample may be carry-over from other donors' samples.

This chain joins TRBV5-1 and TRBJ2-5, with a tentative D call TRBD1 (6 bases). Germline V gives CDR1 SGHRS, CDR2 YFSETQ. There are 14 residues in the CDR3. The V end was cut by 3 bases, the J end by 2 bases, with 11 bases between. DNA for the CDR3: TGCGCCAGCAGCTCCCACAGGGAACAAGAGACCCAGTACTTC. This gives the protein CASSSHREQETQYF.

The CDR3 nucleotides read TGTGCCAGCAGCTCCGAGACTGGACTAGCGGGAGAATATTACTACGAGCAGTACTTC. It specifies CASSSETGLAGEYYYEQYF. This chain joins TRBV11-1 and TRBJ2-7, with TRBD2 identical over 13 bases. This CDR3 spans 19 amino acids. Trimming cost V 4 bases and J 3 bases; bases outside gene matches: 15. CDR1 is SGHAT and CDR2 is FQDESV in the germline V gene (reference sequence).

The V call is TRBV7-9, the J call TRBJ1-1, with D perhaps TRBD1 (6 bases). Germline CDR1 reads SEHNR; CDR2 reads FQNEAQ (reference sequence). This CDR3 is 15 amino acids long. The V gene lost 4 bases and the J gene lost 5 bases, with 17 bases spanning the gap. CDR3 amino acids: CASSSPGGGRTEAFF. The CDR3 region has the DNA TGTGCCAGCAGCTCCCCAGGAGGGGGTAGGACTGAAGCTTTCTTT.

This clone was seen only a few times. The chain joins TRBV7-9 to TRBJ1-5; D remains ambiguous. The germline gives CDR1 SEHNR, CDR2 FQNEAQ (reference sequence). The CDR3 contains 12 residues. Trimming left V 3 bases short and J 5 bases short, with 5 bases between. CDR3 in amino acids: CASSFSYQPQHF. The CDR3 DNA follows: TGTGCCAGCAGCTTTTCCTATCAGCCCCAGCATTTT.